Following are 4 T cell receptor beta chains from one sample sequenced in a study of cytomegalovirus exposure and HLA in healthy donors. The protocol was immunoSEQ multiplex PCR, while the TCRdb copy is restricted to in-frame clones and leaves out a portion. The data show 200,000 to 250,000 clones, less than 85% seen once. Sequencing was done on a sample of PBMCs. The receptor source for this set is a woman aged 18-30 years in good health and CMV-seronegative.

The V gene is TRBV9, the J gene TRBJ2-5, with D possibly TRBD2 on 5 matching bases. Deletions cut 4 bases from V and 5 bases from J, with 18 bases between. The CDR3 loop spans 15 amino acids. The germline CDR1 and CDR2 sequences are SGDLS and YYNGEE. CDR3 in amino acids: CASSNSWGVGETQYF. In DNA form, the CDR3 reads TGTGCCAGCAGCAACTCGTGGGGAGTCGGGGAGACCCAGTACTTC.

The chain carries TRBV2 and TRBJ1-2; the match to TRBD1 covers 11 bases. Germline CDR1 reads SNHLY; CDR2 reads FYNNEI. V lost 3 bases to trimming and J lost 8 bases; unmatched junction nucleotides: 5. This CDR3 contains 14 residues. The CDR3 loop reads CASSEDRGRLGYTF. CDR3 in DNA: TGTGCCAGCAGTGAGGACAGGGGGCGTCTAGGCTACACCTTC.

The chain couples TRBV28 to TRBJ1-1; 9 bases are a match to TRBD1. V was pared by 2 bases and J by 4 bases, with 5 bases of the junction left unmatched. In germline, CDR1 is MDHEN, CDR2 SYDVKM. This CDR3 has 15 amino acids. For the CDR3, the DNA is TGTGCCAGCAGTTTAGGGACAGGGTCTAGCACTGAAGCTTTCTTT. Its translation: CASSLGTGSSTEAFF. The full variable domain, with the rest looked up from reference TRBV28 and TRBJ1-1, is DVKVTQSSRYLVKRTGEKVFLECVQDMDHENMFWYRQDPGLGLRLIYFSYDVKMKEKGDIPEGYSVSREKKERFSLILESASTNQTSMYLCASSLGTGSSTEAFFGQGTRLTVV.

This chain links TRBV6-6 with TRBJ2-1; D may be TRBD1 (6 bases). Germline V CDR1 and CDR2: MNHNY, SVGAGI (reference sequence). Trimming pared 0 bases from V and 8 bases from J, leaving 14 bases between. This CDR3 is 15 amino acids long. For the CDR3, the DNA is TGTGCCAGCAGTTACTCCGGGACAAGGGGATATGAGCAGTTCTTC. This codes for CASSYSGTRGYEQFF.